Below are 30 T cell receptor beta chains sequenced from a single sample in a study of regulatory T cells in long-lasting Graves disease. Through Arm-PCR of CDR3 regions and iRepertoire HTBI primers, TCR beta libraries were built. TCRdb passed the multiplex PCR reads through MiXCR, listing each CDR3 protein once. The sample contains 200,000 to 250,000 distinct CDR3 sequences, around 20% of which appear only once. This sample's time point: newly diagnosed GD, antithyroid drugs for less than 3 months. Researchers made the TCR library from RNA that was extracted from PBMCs. In addition, the sample was reused for a study of T cells in Graves' hyperthyroidism and ophthalmopathy.

Sequencing was performed on peripheral blood mononuclear cells (PBMCs), taken at new diagnosis, from a patient treated with antithyroid drugs. The receptors derive from a young woman with Graves disease.

This clonotype was detected ten times or more. The V call is TRBV11-3, the J call TRBJ2-1, with D possibly called TRBD1 or TRBD2 (6 bases each). Trimming took off 1 base at V and 9 bases at J, with 10 bases between the two ends. The CDR3 is 13 amino acids. Germline CDR1 SGHNT, CDR2 YENEEA. The CDR3 region is CASSLVRGGEQFF. CDR3 coding DNA: TGTGCCAGCAGCTTAGTCAGGGGAGGTGAGCAGTTCTTC.

This rearrangement joins TRBV11-2 to TRBJ1-4; 7 bases line up with TRBD1. There are 16 residues in the CDR3. Trimming cost V 6 bases and J 2 bases; bases outside gene matches: 9. CDR1 and CDR2 from the germline V gene are SGHAT and FQNNGV. CDR3 amino acids: CASRLLRGRTNEKLFF. The CDR3 coding sequence is TGTGCCAGCAGACTCTTAAGGGGGCGGACTAATGAAAAACTGTTTTTT.

About this clonotype itself: Mismatch with germline at one junction end may stem from a read error. The J gene is TRBJ1-5, the V gene TRBV3-1, with D unclear. CDR1 is LGHDT, CDR2 YNNKEL, per germline (reference sequence). The CDR3 covers 14 residues. CDR3 residues: CARSRAGSNQPHHF. The CDR3 DNA is TGTGCCAGAAGCCGGGCGGGGAGCAATCAGCCCCATCATTTT.

This clonotype has just a few counts. A clone one base away is much larger, so this may be a read error. V gene TRBV2 combines with J gene TRBJ2-5; D possibly corresponds to TRBD1 (6 bases). CDR3 length: 14 amino acids. Germline V gene sequence: CDR1 SNHLY, CDR2 FYNNEI. The CDR3 DNA sequence: TGTGCCAGCAGTGACCAAGACAGGCAAGAGACCCGGTACTTC. Its protein product is CASSDQDRQETRYF.

This clonotype was detected many times. The CDR3 DNA reads as TGCAGGGCTGACAGGGCCACTGAAGCTTTCTTT. As protein: CRADRATEAFF. The chain couples TRBV20-1 to TRBJ1-1, with 7 bases lining up with TRBD1. The CDR3 spans 11 residues. In germline, CDR1 is DFQATT, CDR2 SNEGSKA (reference sequence).

This clonotype was picked up many times. The chain combines TRBV30 with TRBJ1-1; no clear D gene. Trimming removed 3 bases from V and 1 base from J, with 9 bases in between. CDR1 and CDR2 from the germline V gene are GTSNPN and SVGIG (reference sequence). This CDR3 contains 13 residues. CDR3 region: CAWRNRPNTEAFF. The DNA for the CDR3 is TGTGCCTGGAGAAACAGACCGAACACTGAAGCTTTCTTT.

CDR3 DNA sequence: TGCAGTGCTAGGGCCTTTCCCCGGGGTTCGACTGAAGCTTTCTTT. It yields the protein CSARAFPRGSTEAFF. The chain uses TRBV20-1 and TRBJ1-1; D gene unclear. V shed 3 bases and J shed 5 bases, with 19 bases lying between them. CDR1 is DFQATT and CDR2 is SNEGSKA in the germline V gene (reference sequence). This CDR3 is built from 15 residues.

This clonotype was counted only a few times. A read error is the likely source, as a far larger clone sits one nucleotide away. The chain has TRBV12-3 or TRBV12-4 and TRBJ2-3, with a weak D call TRBD1 (5 bases). CDR3 length equals 11 residues. CDR3 sequence reads: CVSRVTDTQYF. Written as DNA, the CDR3 is TGTGTCAGCAGGGTCACAGATACGCAGTATTTT.

This clonotype was observed at least ten times. This chain joins TRBV11-3 and TRBJ2-2, with D perhaps matching TRBD1 or TRBD2 (6 bases each). Germline lookup yields CDR1 SGHNT and CDR2 YENEEA. This CDR3 has 17 amino acids. Trimming cost V 1 base and J 0 bases, with 12 bases left between them. The CDR3 DNA reads TGTGCCAGCAGCTTAGGCGGGACACCGTCGAACACCGGGGAGCTGTTTTTT. Translated: CASSLGGTPSNTGELFF.

This clonotype occurred many times. The chain carries TRBV7-9 and TRBJ2-3, with a tentative D call TRBD2 (5 bases). Germline V gives CDR1 SEHNR, CDR2 FQNEAQ (reference sequence). V dropped 1 base and J dropped 4 bases, with 9 bases sitting between them. The CDR3 is 14 residues long. The CDR3 DNA is TGTGCCAGCAGCTTAGGAGGGAATCCAGATACGCAGTATTTT. This sequence encodes CASSLGGNPDTQYF.

The chain recombines TRBV29-1 with TRBJ1-1, with D hard to call. This CDR3 is 11 amino acids long. V was clipped by 1 base and J by 5 bases, with 5 bases between them. Germline CDR1 SQVTM, CDR2 ANQGSEA. The CDR3 DNA reads as TGCAGCGTTGAAGGGGGTACTGAAGCTTTCTTT. Its translation is CSVEGGTEAFF.

Worth noting for this clonotype: The junction departs from germline at one end; a sequencing error may be responsible. The chain recombines TRBV3-1 with TRBJ2-5, with 12 bases fitting TRBD2. This CDR3 is built from 16 residues. CDR1 is LGHDT, CDR2 YNNKEL, per germline (reference sequence). CDR3 region: CASSPRLAGAQETHYF. CDR3 DNA sequence: TGTGCCAGCAGCCCCCGACTAGCGGGGGCCCAAGAGACCCACTACTTC.

The sample holds many counts of this clonotype. The chain recombines TRBV10-2 with TRBJ2-5; 8 nucleotides match TRBD2. CDR1 is WSHSY, CDR2 SAAADI, per germline. The CDR3 sequence is 14 residues long. The ends lost 5 bases at V and 7 bases at J; junction bases unmatched: 9. The CDR3 loop reads CASSTTSGSGTQYF. The CDR3 coding sequence is TGCGCCAGCAGTACAACTAGCGGCTCGGGGACCCAGTACTTC.

The chain carries TRBV7-3 and TRBJ2-1; D not resolved. The germline CDR1 and CDR2 sequences are SGHTA and FQGTGA. V shed 2 bases and J shed 5 bases, with 13 bases lying between them. The CDR3 extends over 15 amino acids. As DNA, the CDR3 is TGTGCCAGCAGCTTATTTGGGATTGAAGACAATGAGCAGTTCTTC. Amino acids: CASSLFGIEDNEQFF.

The chain links TRBV19 to TRBJ2-1; perhaps D is TRBD1 or TRBD2 (5 bases each). CDR3 length: 12 residues. V was trimmed by 3 bases and J by 12 bases, leaving 12 bases between them. Germline values: CDR1 LNHDA, CDR2 SQIVND (reference sequence). CDR3 bases: TGTGCCAGTAGTATCGGGGACGTCGGGCAGTTCTTC. Amino acids: CASSIGDVGQFF.

This clonotype was recorded at least ten times. The chain couples TRBV2 to TRBJ2-2; TRBD2 agrees at 11 bases. Trimming cost V 6 bases and J 5 bases; bases outside gene matches: 5. CDR1 SNHLY and CDR2 FYNNEI come from the germline V gene. This CDR3 is 15 amino acids long. Here the CDR3 reads CASRRLAGRTGELFF. CDR3 bases: TGTGCCAGCAGAAGACTAGCGGGACGGACCGGGGAGCTGTTTTTT.

This clonotype was detected many times. This chain joins TRBV28 and TRBJ2-2, with D perhaps TRBD1 or TRBD2 (6 bases each). CDR1 MDHEN and CDR2 SYDVKM come from the germline V gene. This CDR3 comprises 16 residues. The V end was cut by 2 bases, the J end by 2 bases, with 12 bases between. CDR3 loop: CASSLMGGYNTGELFF. The CDR3 coding sequence is TGTGCCAGCAGTTTAATGGGGGGCTATAACACCGGGGAGCTGTTTTTT.

Many counts were recorded for this clonotype. The CDR3 DNA follows: TGTGCCAGCAGTTTCCCCGGGAGCCGGGGGAATGAGCAGTTCTTC. This translates into CASSFPGSRGNEQFF. This chain uses TRBV12-3 or TRBV12-4 with TRBJ2-1; a weak D match, TRBD2 (6 bases). This CDR3 is 15 amino acids long. Trimming left V 3 bases short and J 7 bases short, with 16 bases between.

Details on this clonotype: Possible read error: a much larger clone is one base away. V is TRBV18 and J is TRBJ2-7, with D possibly called TRBD1 or TRBD2 (5 bases each). Trimming pared 2 bases from V and 5 bases from J, leaving 16 bases between. This CDR3 is 15 amino acids long. Germline V gene lookup returns CDR1 KGHSH and CDR2 LQKENI. CDR3 protein: CASSPNPGRSHEQYF. In DNA, the CDR3 is TGTGCCAGCTCACCAAACCCGGGACGGAGTCACGAGCAGTACTTC.

This clonotype was seen repeatedly, ten times or more. The chain employs TRBV3-1 and TRBJ2-7; no clear D gene. The germline gives CDR1 LGHDT, CDR2 YNNKEL (reference sequence). The V end lost 1 base, the J end lost 3 bases, and 10 bases lay between the germline ends. There are 14 residues in the CDR3. In DNA form, the CDR3 reads TGTGCCAGCAGCCAAGTGGTGACCCACTACGAGCAGTACTTC. This translates into CASSQVVTHYEQYF.

This clonotype was detected many times. V gene TRBV2 combines with J gene TRBJ1-5; TRBD1 aligns across 7 bases. V shed 1 base and J 6 bases; nucleotides not matched to a gene: 6. The CDR3 extends over 15 amino acids. The germline V gene encodes CDR1 SNHLY and CDR2 FYNNEI. CDR3 in DNA: TGTGCCAGCAGTGAAGAACAGGGGCTGGGTCAGCCCCAGCATTTT. Translation gives CASSEEQGLGQPQHF.

In its sample, this clonotype was seen many times. V is TRBV7-9 and J is TRBJ1-1; 9 bases are shared with TRBD1. Germline V gene data show CDR1 as SEHNR and CDR2 as FQNEAQ (reference sequence). The ends lost 5 bases at V and 4 bases at J; junction bases unmatched: 8. CDR3 length equals 15 residues. CDR3 amino acids: CASSAPGQGITEAFF. The CDR3 coding sequence is TGTGCCAGCAGCGCTCCGGGACAGGGAATCACTGAAGCTTTCTTT.

This clonotype was detected a few times. A single base separates this from a much larger clone, so it may be a read error. The gene calls are TRBV3-1 and TRBJ2-7, with no clear D. The CDR3 runs to 14 residues. The germline gives CDR1 LGHDT, CDR2 YNNKEL (reference sequence). Here the CDR3 reads CASSRETLSFEQYF. The CDR3 DNA reads as TGTGCCAGCAGCCGTGAGACGCTTTCCTTCGAGCAGTACTTC.

Many counts were recorded for this clonotype. The J gene is TRBJ1-4, the V gene TRBV2; possible D gene TRBD1, 5 bases. CDR1 SNHLY and CDR2 FYNNEI come from the germline V gene. The length of the CDR3 is 13 residues. The V gene lost 7 bases and the J gene lost 4 bases, with 10 bases spanning the gap. CDR3 amino acids: CASTRQLNEKLFF. The CDR3 bases are TGTGCCAGCACGAGACAGCTTAATGAAAAACTGTTTTTT.

There are many counts of this clonotype. The chain links TRBV24-1 to TRBJ2-7; 9 positions agree with TRBD1. The length of the CDR3 is 15 residues. The germline V gene has CDR1 KGHDR and CDR2 SFDVKD. J gave up 3 bases and V 2 bases, and 4 bases lay outside the gene matches. The CDR3 loop reads CATSDSRQGGYEQYF. CDR3 nucleotides: TGTGCCACCAGTGATTCAAGACAGGGGGGCTACGAGCAGTACTTC.

This clonotype was recorded many times. This chain's CDR3 is CASSYREIGSYEQYF. As DNA, the CDR3 is TGTGCCAGCAGTTACAGGGAAATCGGCTCCTACGAGCAGTACTTC. The genes are TRBV6-2 or TRBV6-3 and TRBJ2-7; no clear D. V was trimmed by 2 bases and J by 0 bases, leaving 11 bases between them. Germline V gene sequence: CDR1 MNHEY, CDR2 SVGEGT. The CDR3 is 15 amino acids.

The V call is TRBV2, the J call TRBJ2-7; TRBD1 agrees at 11 bases. J lost 4 bases, V lost 7 bases, and 3 bases had no gene match. Germline V gene lookup returns CDR1 SNHLY and CDR2 FYNNEI. CDR3 size: 13 residues. DNA for the CDR3: TGTGCCAGCATGGGGGACAGGGGGTACGAGCAGTACTTC. Translated: CASMGDRGYEQYF.

V is TRBV27 and J is TRBJ2-1; maybe TRBD2 (5 bases). V lost 7 bases to trimming and J lost 1 base, with 11 bases between them. The CDR3 runs to 14 residues. Germline loops: CDR1 MNHEY, CDR2 SMNVEV (reference sequence). The CDR3 DNA sequence: TGTGCCAGCACCCGGGGAAATTCCTACAATGAGCAGTTCTTC. It yields the protein CASTRGNSYNEQFF.

A word on this clonotype: Since a far larger clone is one base different, this is likely a read error. This sequence joins TRBV6-2 or TRBV6-3 and TRBJ2-5; 11 bases agree with TRBD2. CDR3 length: 16 amino acids. Unmatched junction bases numbered 8, after V lost 4 bases and J lost 4 bases. The V gene's germline CDR1 is MNHEY and CDR2 SVGEGT. The CDR3 DNA reads as TGTGCCAGCAGTTTCCAGACTAGCGGGGTAGGAGAGACCCAGTACTTC. It codes for CASSFQTSGVGETQYF.

This clonotype was counted ten times or more. The rearrangement joins TRBV6-1 to TRBJ1-5; 7 nucleotides match TRBD1. J was trimmed by 6 bases and V by 7 bases; bases with no gene match: 9. Germline loops: CDR1 MNHNS, CDR2 SASEGT. This CDR3 region has 14 residues. The CDR3 region is CASKKTGLSQPQHF. The CDR3 DNA follows: TGTGCCAGCAAAAAGACAGGGTTAAGTCAGCCCCAGCATTTT.